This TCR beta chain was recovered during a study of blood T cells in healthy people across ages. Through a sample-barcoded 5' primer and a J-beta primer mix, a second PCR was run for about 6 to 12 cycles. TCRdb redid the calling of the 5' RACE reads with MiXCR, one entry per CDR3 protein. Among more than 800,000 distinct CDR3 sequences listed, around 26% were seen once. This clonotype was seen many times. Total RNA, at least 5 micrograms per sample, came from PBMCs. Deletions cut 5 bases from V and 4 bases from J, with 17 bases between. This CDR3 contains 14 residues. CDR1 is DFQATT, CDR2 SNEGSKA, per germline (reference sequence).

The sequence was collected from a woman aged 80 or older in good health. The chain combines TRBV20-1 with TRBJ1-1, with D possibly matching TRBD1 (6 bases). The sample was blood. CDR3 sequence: CSARLKRGSTEAFF. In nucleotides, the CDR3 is TGCAGTGCTCGACTGAAGAGGGGGTCCACTGAAGCTTTCTTT.